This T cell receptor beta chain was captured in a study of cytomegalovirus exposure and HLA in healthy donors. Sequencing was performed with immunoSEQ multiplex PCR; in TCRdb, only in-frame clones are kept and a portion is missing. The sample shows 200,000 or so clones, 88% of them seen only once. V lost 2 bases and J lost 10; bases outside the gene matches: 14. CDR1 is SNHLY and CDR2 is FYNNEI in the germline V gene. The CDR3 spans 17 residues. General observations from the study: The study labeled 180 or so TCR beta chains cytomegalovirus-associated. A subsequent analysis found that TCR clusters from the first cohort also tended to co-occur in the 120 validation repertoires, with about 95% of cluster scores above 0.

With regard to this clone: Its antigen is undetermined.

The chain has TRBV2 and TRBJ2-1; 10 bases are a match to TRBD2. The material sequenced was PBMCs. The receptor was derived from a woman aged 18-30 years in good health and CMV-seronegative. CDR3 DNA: TGTGCCAGCAGTGAAATTTTTGGACTAGCGGATTTTCGGGAGCAGTTCTTC. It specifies CASSEIFGLADFREQFF.